This TCR beta chain was identified during a study of blood T cell repertoires in COVID-19. Deletions cut 0 bases from V and 3 bases from J, with 13 bases between. The length of the CDR3 is 15 residues. Germline CDR1 is SGDLS and CDR2 is YYNGEE. Original data processing: From reference gene primer amplification, estimates of nucleated cell counts were derived. Profiling relied on immunoSEQ multiplex PCR, and the TCRdb table lists in-frame clones only, not all of them. V, J and clone size reflect that table, while D and trimming were determined from the DNA. Here the sample spans 250,000 to 350,000 clones, approximately 87% being singletons.

This sequence was found in a woman aged 50 to 60 who had recovered from COVID-19. The chain couples TRBV9 to TRBJ2-7; possibly TRBD1 for D (6 bases). The sequenced material came from peripheral blood. CDR3 sequence reads: CASSVAGGQNYEQYF. The CDR3 nucleotides read TGTGCCAGCAGCGTAGCGGGCGGACAGAACTACGAGCAGTACTTC.